These T cell receptor beta chains were read from a single sample in a study of T-cell reconstitution after alpha-beta-depleted transplantation in children. TCRdb analysed the PCR reads with MiXCR anew, one entry per CDR3 protein. The sample holds around 440,000 distinct CDR3 sequences, over 9.5% seen once. Sequencing used PBMCs, obtained before TCRalphabeta/CD19-depleted stem cell transplant. The receptors originated from a child aged 2 to 15 with inherited bone marrow failure, due to receive a stem cell transplant. Each CDR3 is given with its conserved first and last residue. A D gene is named only where the DNA matches it firmly. Size is omitted from some rows. Given values are once, few, many or a class for expanded clones.

size,J,V,D,DNA,CDR3
many,TRBJ2-1,TRBV20-1,TRBD2,TGCAGTGCTAGTTGGACTAGCTTCCCCTACAATGAGCAGTTCTTC,CSASWTSFPYNEQFF
-,TRBJ2-1,TRBV27,-,TGTGCCAGCAGCCCCCCCCATAGACGAGTCGATGAGCAGTTCTTC,CASSPPHRRVDEQFF
many,TRBJ2-5,TRBV29-1,-,TGCAGCGTTGTGGGAACTCAAGAGACCCAGTACTTC,CSVVGTQETQYF
many,TRBJ2-1,TRBV6-2/TRBV6-3,TRBD2,TGTGCCAGCAGTTCGCTTCGGACTAGCGGGAGACCGAGTGTGCAGTTCTTC,CASSSLRTSGRPSVQFF
many,TRBJ2-1,TRBV7-9,TRBD2,TGTGCCAGCAGCTTAGCCCGGGAGGATGAGCAGTTCTTC,CASSLAREDEQFF
many,TRBJ2-3,TRBV29-1,TRBD1,TGCAGCGTCGGACAGGGAATAGCAGATACGCAGTATTTT,CSVGQGIADTQYF
many,TRBJ2-3,TRBV7-2,-,TGTGCCAGCAGCACAAGACTAGCAGATACGCAGTATTTT,CASSTRLADTQYF
many,TRBJ2-2,TRBV6-1,TRBD1,TGTGCCAGCAGCAGGGACAGAAGTTCCACCGGGGAGCTGTTTTTT,CASSRDRSSTGELFF
-,TRBJ2-7,TRBV5-1,-,TGCGCCAGCAGCTGGGGACCCCGAAGCTACGAGCAGTACTTC,CASSWGPRSYEQYF
many,TRBJ2-1,TRBV27,-,TGTGCCAGCAGTTTACCTAGCTTCGGTGAGCAGTTCTTC,CASSLPSFGEQFF
many,TRBJ2-1,TRBV9,-,TGTGCCAGCAGCGTAGCGGCAGCGGATGAGCAGTTCTTC,CASSVAAADEQFF
few,TRBJ2-2,TRBV20-1,TRBD2,TGCAGTGCTAGAGATCAAAGCGGGAGGGCCCGAAACACCGGGGAGCTGTTTTTT,CSARDQSGRARNTGELFF
few,TRBJ2-7,TRBV20-1,-,TGCAGTGCGCTCTACCTCCCCTACGAGCAGTACTTC,CSALYLPYEQYF
-,TRBJ1-2,TRBV12-5,TRBD1,TGTGCTAGTGGGGGGACAGGGAGGCCCTATGGCTACACCTTC,CASGGTGRPYGYTF
many,TRBJ2-1,TRBV11-1,-,TGTGCCAGCAGCCCACCCACAGGGAGGGACGGGAATGAGCAGTTCTTC,CASSPPTGRDGNEQFF
many,TRBJ1-2,TRBV7-9,-,TGTGCGACGGGGGTCTATGGCTACACCTTC,CATGVYGYTF
many,TRBJ2-7,TRBV6-1,TRBD2,TGTGCCAGCAGTACAGCCCCTAGCGGACCCTCCTACGAGCAGTACTTC,CASSTAPSGPSYEQYF
-,TRBJ2-6,TRBV12-3/TRBV12-4,-,TGTGCCAGCATCAAATCCGGGGCCAACGTCCTGACTTTC,CASIKSGANVLTF
-,TRBJ2-1,TRBV11-2,TRBD2,TGTGCCAGCAGCTCGCGACTAGCGGGAGGGTTCAACAATGAGCAGTTCTTC,CASSSRLAGGFNNEQFF
few,TRBJ1-2,TRBV4-1,-,TGCGCCAGCAGCCAGACGGCTTCTGAAGCGGTTTATGGCTACACCTTC,CASSQTASEAVYGYTF
many,TRBJ2-3,TRBV7-8,TRBD2,TGTGCCAGCAGCCCGGGACTAGCGGGATCTTTTTTACAAGATACGCAGTATTTT,CASSPGLAGSFLQDTQYF
many,TRBJ2-1,TRBV7-9,-,TGTGCCAGCAGCTTAGATCGGCAGTTCTTC,CASSLDRQFF
many,TRBJ2-3,TRBV3-1,-,TGTGCCAGCAGCCTATCCATAGATACGCAGTATTTT,CASSLSIDTQYF
many,TRBJ2-1,TRBV7-8,TRBD2,TGTGCCAGCAGCTTAAACCTCGGCGGGAGTAGTGACAATGAGCAGTTCTTC,CASSLNLGGSSDNEQFF
-,TRBJ2-1,TRBV27,-,TGTGCCAGCAGTTACACTCCCGGGACCCTCTTGTACGAGCAGTTCTTC,CASSYTPGTLLYEQFF